The T cell receptor (beta chain) described here comes from a study of CD8+ T cells in alopecia areata. Background on the study: Tofacitinib continued for 6 to 18 months and was then withheld for 6 months.

Points from the study as a whole: Sequencing of scalp tissue also captures the resident alphabeta T cells of normal skin.

The germline V gene has CDR1 SQVTM and CDR2 ANQGSEA. The CDR3 runs 14 residues. Trimming stripped 4 bases from V and 2 bases from J, with 12 bases between. Concerning this clone: The antigen is not known.

cDNA reverse transcribed from extracted RNA served as the sequencing template. Generated by immunoSEQ multiplex PCR, the TCRdb table keeps only in-frame clones and is missing some. The sample includes 150,000 to 200,000 clones, 59% of them seen just once. Starting from PBMCs, sorting isolated CD4+ and CD8+ T cells. The TCR originated in a human donor with alopecia areata. The chain links TRBV29-1 to TRBJ1-5; D ambiguous. The material was CD4+ T cells sorted from blood, obtained at week 0. CDR3 in DNA: TGCAGCGTTGTGCTGGGGAAGGGCAATCAGCCCCAGCATTTT. Residues: CSVVLGKGNQPQHF.